The present entry profiles one TCR beta chain with its context. The target antigen is unknown. This sample is part of a study of response to subunit inactivated influenza vaccine. General study findings and limits: Each seasonal flu vaccination may recruit only limited new T cells, authors suggested.

Germline V gene sequence: CDR1 DFQATT, CDR2 SNEGSKA (reference sequence). The V and J ends lost 1 base and 0 bases respectively, with 9 bases between them. CDR3 length equals 14 residues. Each CDR3 protein is one row after TCRdb ran MiXCR on the RT-PCR reads. Of more than 700,000 distinct CDR3 sequences listed, around 20% are singletons. The specimen comprised PBMCs from blood, sampled 4 to 6 days after vaccination. The chain combines TRBV20-1 with TRBJ2-5; D ambiguous. The TCR originated in a man between 50 and 59 years old who received an inactivated influenza vaccine. The DNA of the CDR3 is TGCAGTGCTAGAGTTTTTGGGTACCAAGAGACCCAGTACTTC. Protein: CSARVFGYQETQYF.